This T cell receptor (beta chain) stems from a study of blood T cell repertoires in COVID-19. Turning to the study itself: Sample material is recorded as cDNA or gDNA derived from T cells, B-cell-depleted T cells, or PBMCs.

Trimming cost V 0 bases and J 2 bases, with 9 bases left between them. Germline V CDR1 and CDR2: SGHAT, FQNNGV. There are 15 residues in the CDR3. The method was immunoSEQ multiplex PCR; TCRdb's version includes in-frame clones alone and lacks a portion of them. The profile shows 100,000 to 120,000 clones, 85% to 90% of them singletons. Sequencing was performed on peripheral blood. The clonotype comes from a woman between 45 and 60 years old with acute or convalescent COVID-19. This chain connects TRBV11-2 to TRBJ2-3; D is unclear. CDR3: CASSLEVTPTDTQYF. The DNA for the CDR3 is TGTGCCAGCAGCTTAGAGGTTACTCCCACAGATACGCAGTATTTT. The complete variable domain, with remaining parts taken from reference TRBV11-2 and TRBJ2-3, reads EAGVAQSPRYKIIEKRQSVAFWCNPISGHATLYWYQQILGQGPKLLIQFQNNGVVDDSQLPKDRFSAERLKGVDSTLKIQPAKLEDSAVYLCASSLEVTPTDTQYFGPGTRLTVL.